This passage covers 2 T cell receptor beta chains from one sample sequenced in a study of technical replicates of blood from a handful of donors (dated by TCRdb to about 2017). Libraries were built with the immunoSEQ multiplex PCR assay. In TCRdb, the immuneACCESS table is reduced to in-frame sequences with V and J assigned. These tables do not hold every clone; where another copy was compared, an unresolved V gene accounts for under half, and the others remain unexplained. The sample records about 87,000 clones, approximately 95% of which are singletons. The ten largest account for under 0.35% of the sample. Sequencing used T cells isolated from PBMCs. The receptor set was obtained from a human donor in good health.

In its sample, this clone was seen once. The chain links TRBV7-9 to TRBJ2-3, with D uncertain. Germline-derived CDR1 and CDR2 are SEHNR and FQNEAQ (reference sequence). V was pared by 2 bases and J by 5 bases, with 2 bases between. The CDR3 is made up of 11 amino acids. CDR3 residues: CASSLRDTQYF. CDR3 DNA sequence: TGTGCCAGCAGCTTACGAGATACGCAGTATTTT. Full variable domain (rest looked up from reference TRBV7-9 and TRBJ2-3): DTGVSQNPRHKITKRGQNVTFRCDPISEHNRLYWYRQTLGQGPEFLTYFQNEAQLEKSRLLSDRFSAERPKGSFSTLEIQRTEQGDSAMYLCASSLRDTQYFGPGTRLTVL.

The J gene is TRBJ2-3, the V gene TRBV5-1; 11 positions match TRBD2. The J segment lost 0 bases and the V segment lost 4 bases, leaving 4 bases of the junction unmatched. The CDR3 extends over 16 amino acids. Germline V gene data show CDR1 as SGHRS and CDR2 as YFSETQ. The CDR3 sequence is CASSDRTSGSTDTQYF. CDR3 nucleotides: TGCGCCAGCAGCGATAGGACTAGCGGGAGCACAGATACGCAGTATTTT.